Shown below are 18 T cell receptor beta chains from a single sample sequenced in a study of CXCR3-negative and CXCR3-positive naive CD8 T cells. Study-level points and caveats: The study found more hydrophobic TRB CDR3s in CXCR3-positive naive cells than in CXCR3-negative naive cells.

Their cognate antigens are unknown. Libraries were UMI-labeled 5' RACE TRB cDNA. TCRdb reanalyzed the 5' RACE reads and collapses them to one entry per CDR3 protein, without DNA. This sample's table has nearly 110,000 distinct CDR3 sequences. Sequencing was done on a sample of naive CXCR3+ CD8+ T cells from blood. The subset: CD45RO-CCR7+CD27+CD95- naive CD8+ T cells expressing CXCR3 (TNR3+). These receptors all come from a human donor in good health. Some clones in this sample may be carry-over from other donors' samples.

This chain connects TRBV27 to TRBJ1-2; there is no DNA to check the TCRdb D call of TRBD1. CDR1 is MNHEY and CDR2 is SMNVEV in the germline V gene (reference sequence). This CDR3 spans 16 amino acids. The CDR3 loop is CASSLFARGMSDGYTF.

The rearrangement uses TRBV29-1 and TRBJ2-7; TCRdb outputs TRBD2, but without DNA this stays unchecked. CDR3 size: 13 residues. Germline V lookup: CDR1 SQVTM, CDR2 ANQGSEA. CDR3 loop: CSVRVVNSYEQYF.

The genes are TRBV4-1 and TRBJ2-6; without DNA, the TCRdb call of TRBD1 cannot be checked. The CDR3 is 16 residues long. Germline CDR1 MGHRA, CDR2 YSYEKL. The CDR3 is CASSQEPGNGANVLTF.

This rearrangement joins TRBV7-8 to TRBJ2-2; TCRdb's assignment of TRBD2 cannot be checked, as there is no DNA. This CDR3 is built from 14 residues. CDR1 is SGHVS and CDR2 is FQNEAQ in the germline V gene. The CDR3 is CASSPRASTGELFF.

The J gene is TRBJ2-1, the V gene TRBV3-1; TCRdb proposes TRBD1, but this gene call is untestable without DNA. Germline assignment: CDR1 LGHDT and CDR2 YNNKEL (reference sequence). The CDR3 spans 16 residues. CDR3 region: CASRQGYSMESHEQFF.

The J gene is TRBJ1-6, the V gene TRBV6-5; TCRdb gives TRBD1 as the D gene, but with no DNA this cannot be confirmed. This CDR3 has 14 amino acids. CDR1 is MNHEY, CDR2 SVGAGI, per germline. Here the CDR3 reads CASRFGTGSSPLHF.

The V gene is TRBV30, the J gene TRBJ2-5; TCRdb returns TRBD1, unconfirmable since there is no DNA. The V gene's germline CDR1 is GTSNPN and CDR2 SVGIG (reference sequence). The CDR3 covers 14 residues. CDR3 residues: CAWSITGGAETQYF.

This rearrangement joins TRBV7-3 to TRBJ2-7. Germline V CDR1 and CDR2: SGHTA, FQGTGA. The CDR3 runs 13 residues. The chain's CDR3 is CASSSGNHREQYF.

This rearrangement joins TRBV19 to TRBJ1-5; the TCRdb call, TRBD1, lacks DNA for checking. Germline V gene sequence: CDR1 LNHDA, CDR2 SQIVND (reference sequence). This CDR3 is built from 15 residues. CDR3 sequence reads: CASSLGIYGNQPQHF.

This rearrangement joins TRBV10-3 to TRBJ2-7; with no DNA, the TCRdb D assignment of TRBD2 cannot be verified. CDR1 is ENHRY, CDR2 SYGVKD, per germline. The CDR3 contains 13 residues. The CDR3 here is CAIGSDIAGEQYF.

The CDR3 loop reads CASSKVQRGADPNTGELFF. The chain is built from TRBV21-1 and TRBJ2-2; TCRdb calls TRBD2, which cannot be checked without DNA. TRBV21-1 is recorded as a pseudogene. This CDR3 region has 19 residues.

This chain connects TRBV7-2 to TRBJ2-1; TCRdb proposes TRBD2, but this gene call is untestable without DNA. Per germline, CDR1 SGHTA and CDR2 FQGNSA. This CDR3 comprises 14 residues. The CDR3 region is CASSLSLGGNEQFF.

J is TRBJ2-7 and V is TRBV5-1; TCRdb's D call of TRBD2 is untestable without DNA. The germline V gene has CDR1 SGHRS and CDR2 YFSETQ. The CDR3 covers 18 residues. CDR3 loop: CASSFGGPELAGGYEQYF.

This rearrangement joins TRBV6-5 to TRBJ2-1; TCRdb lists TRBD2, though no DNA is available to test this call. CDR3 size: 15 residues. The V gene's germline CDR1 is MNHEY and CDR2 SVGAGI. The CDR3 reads CASSSPSGGDNEQFF.

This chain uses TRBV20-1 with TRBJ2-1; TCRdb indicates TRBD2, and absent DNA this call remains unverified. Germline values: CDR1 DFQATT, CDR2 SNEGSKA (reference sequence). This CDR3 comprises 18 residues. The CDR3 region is CSARRLAGASFIYNEQFF.

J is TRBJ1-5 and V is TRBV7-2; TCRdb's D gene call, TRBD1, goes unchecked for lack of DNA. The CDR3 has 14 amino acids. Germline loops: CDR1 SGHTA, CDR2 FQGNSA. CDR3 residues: CASSQTGTDQPQHF.

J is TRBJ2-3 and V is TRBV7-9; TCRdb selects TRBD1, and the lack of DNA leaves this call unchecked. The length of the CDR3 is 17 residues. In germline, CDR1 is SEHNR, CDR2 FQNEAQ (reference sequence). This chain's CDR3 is CASSFPGTQMDTDTQYF.

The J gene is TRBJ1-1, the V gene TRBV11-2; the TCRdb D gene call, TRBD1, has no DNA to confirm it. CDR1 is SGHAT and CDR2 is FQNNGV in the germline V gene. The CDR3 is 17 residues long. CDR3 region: CASSSRPIYRGRSEAFF.